This TCR beta chain was profiled in a study of vaccination and CD4 T cells after COVID-19. About the study: Overlapping peptides of the spike proteins of SARS-CoV-2, HCoV-NL63, HCoV-OC43 and HCoV-229E were used for cell stimulation. Broader study findings: Convalescent patients had a median about 88% of post-vaccine SARS-CoV-2-reactive clones that were detected only after vaccination, not before it.

The Oncomine TCR Beta short-read assay was applied to DNA of cultured CD4+ T cells. TCRdb passed the PCR reads through MiXCR, listing each CDR3 protein once. The data show over 8,500 distinct CDR3 sequences, around 67% seen once. Treatment reported: 10-day PBMC culture with coronavirus spike peptide pools or control peptides (ViraFEST assay). Notes on this clonotype: Its target is not known.

The starting material was CD4+ T cells from blood, cultured in vitro, obtained before SARS-CoV-2 vaccination. The source of this sequence is a human donor who had recovered from COVID-19.

Here the CDR3 reads CASSFLGTNQPQHF. CDR3 nucleotide sequence: TGTGCCAGCAGTTTCTTGGGGACGAATCAGCCCCAGCATTTT. The chain is built from TRBV12-3 or TRBV12-4 and TRBJ1-5, with D possibly being TRBD1 (5 bases). CDR3 length: 14 residues. Trimming stripped 3 bases from V and 4 bases from J, with 10 bases between.